What follows describes a single T cell receptor beta chain. Its antigen is currently unknown. RNA transcripts provided the source from which TCR beta CDR3 regions were amplified. The TCR CDR3 was amplified in a first-round RT-PCR using the HTBI primer set. TCRdb itself ran the multiplex PCR reads through MiXCR, one entry per CDR3 protein. Of some 720,000 distinct CDR3 sequences listed, 16% are singletons. The V and J ends lost 6 bases and 9 bases, in that order; junction bases with no gene match: 7. Per germline, CDR1 DFQATT and CDR2 SNEGSKA (reference sequence). CDR3 length equals 12 residues. This sample is part of a study of T cells in Graves' hyperthyroidism and ophthalmopathy. Findings of the study overall: Ophthalmopathy could be told apart from stable hyperthyroidism with a 13 V-J model.

Patients aged 18 to 65 had newly diagnosed hyperthyroidism that had lasted under 2 months. Patients showing uncontrolled infection, other autoimmune disease, pregnancy or lactation were ineligible. Sequencing used blood. This rearrangement joins TRBV20-1 to TRBJ2-7, with 11 bases identical to TRBD2. The receptor comes from a man aged 18 to 35 with Graves' hyperthyroidism. The CDR3 spells CSAVLAGEVQYF. The CDR3 DNA reads TGCAGTGCGGTACTAGCGGGAGAGGTGCAGTACTTC.